The rows below give T cell receptor beta chains drawn from one sample of a study of blood T cell repertoires in COVID-19. Here immunoSEQ multiplex PCR was the method, and the copy in TCRdb shows in-frame clones only, minus some. The table lists around 99,000 clones, 84% of them singletons. Sequenced sample: peripheral blood. The receptor set was obtained from a human donor in a cohort sampled during active COVID-19. The CDR3 runs from the conserved cysteine through the conserved F or W. A D gene is named only where the DNA matches it firmly. Size is omitted from some rows. Given values are once, few, many or a class for expanded clones.

j_gene,abundance,v_gene,d_gene,CDR3aa,CDR3nt
TRBJ2-3,-,TRBV10-3,TRBD2,CAISSGLAATDTQYF,TGTGCCATCAGTTCGGGACTAGCGGCCACAGATACGCAGTATTTT
TRBJ1-3,-,TRBV11-3,-,CASSLEGGGTGNTIYF,TGTGCCAGCAGCTTAGAAGGCGGGGGGACTGGAAACACCATATATTTT
TRBJ2-3,-,TRBV19,-,CATSMKAGISTDTQYF,TGTGCCACTTCCATGAAGGCGGGAATTAGCACAGATACGCAGTATTTT
TRBJ2-7,-,TRBV16,TRBD1,CASSPGTGNYEQYF,TGTGCCAGCAGCCCGGGGACAGGGAACTACGAGCAGTACTTC
TRBJ1-2,-,TRBV30,TRBD1,CAWSPGQVNYGYTF,TGTGCCTGGAGTCCGGGACAGGTTAACTATGGCTACACCTTC
TRBJ2-1,-,TRBV30,-,CAWSVRGGEQFF,TGTGCCTGGAGTGTACGAGGGGGTGAGCAGTTCTTC
TRBJ2-2,few,TRBV9,TRBD1,CASSPGQGATGELFF,TGTGCCAGCAGCCCCGGACAGGGAGCCACCGGGGAGCTGTTTTTT
TRBJ1-1,few,TRBV6-4,TRBD1,CASSRTGNTEAFF,TGTGCCAGCAGTCGGACAGGGAACACTGAAGCTTTCTTT
TRBJ1-2,-,TRBV25-1,-,CASSPLGGLDRNGYTF,TGTGCCAGCAGTCCCCTTGGGGGCTTAGACAGGAATGGCTACACCTTC
TRBJ1-1,-,TRBV18,TRBD1,CASSPLGTANTEAFF,TGTGCCAGCTCACCACTGGGGACAGCGAACACTGAAGCTTTCTTT
TRBJ1-1,-,TRBV27,-,CASSSLKGPQEETEAFF,TGTGCCAGCAGTTCCCTAAAGGGGCCCCAGGAAGAAACTGAAGCTTTCTTT
TRBJ2-2,-,TRBV6-4,-,CASSVGNTGELFF,TGTGCCAGCAGTGTCGGGAACACCGGGGAGCTGTTTTTT
TRBJ2-7,-,TRBV6-6,-,CASSFGQSYEQYF,TGTGCCAGCAGTTTTGGACAGAGCTACGAGCAGTACTTC
TRBJ2-7,few,TRBV27,TRBD2,CASNRVGGSDMYEQYF,TGTGCCAGCAATAGGGTCGGCGGGAGCGACATGTACGAGCAGTACTTC
TRBJ1-1,few,TRBV3-1/TRBV3-2,-,CASSQGQLNTEAFF,TGTGCCAGCAGCCAAGGACAGTTGAACACTGAAGCTTTCTTT
TRBJ2-2,-,TRBV9,TRBD2,CASSRLAARGTGELFF,TGTGCCAGCAGCCGACTAGCGGCCAGGGGAACCGGGGAGCTGTTTTTT
TRBJ1-2,once,TRBV10-3,-,CAISQGNYGYTF,TGTGCCATCTCCCAGGGGAACTATGGCTACACCTTC
TRBJ2-3,-,TRBV5-4,-,CASSFTGTGDTQYF,TGTGCCAGCAGCTTTACAGGGACCGGGGATACGCAGTATTTT
TRBJ1-5,-,TRBV30,-,CAWSTGVGNQPQHF,TGTGCCTGGAGTACGGGGGTCGGCAATCAGCCCCAGCATTTT
TRBJ1-5,once,TRBV7-2,-,CASSPPGTVYSNQPQHF,TGTGCCAGCAGCCCTCCGGGAACAGTGTATAGCAATCAGCCCCAGCATTTT
TRBJ2-1,-,TRBV19,-,CASSTPDSSSYNEQFF,TGTGCCAGTAGTACCCCCGACAGTAGCTCCTACAATGAGCAGTTCTTC
TRBJ1-6,-,TRBV27,TRBD1,CASSSYRGLSPLHF,TGTGCCAGCAGTTCCTACAGGGGGCTTTCACCCCTCCACTTT
TRBJ1-1,-,TRBV30,-,CAWRGDLNTEAFF,TGTGCCTGGAGAGGGGATCTTAACACTGAAGCTTTCTTT
TRBJ1-3,-,TRBV18,TRBD1,CASSPGQLFPGNTIYF,TGTGCCAGCTCACCGGGACAGCTTTTTCCTGGAAACACCATATATTTT
TRBJ2-3,-,TRBV29-1,-,CSIDGGTDTQYF,TGCAGCATTGACGGGGGCACAGATACGCAGTATTTT
TRBJ1-5,-,TRBV7-2,-,CASSFPQGSPGQPQHF,TGTGCCAGCAGCTTCCCCCAGGGATCCCCGGGTCAGCCCCAGCATTTT
TRBJ1-2,-,TRBV7-8,TRBD1,CASSLALTGGEGGYTF,TGTGCCAGCAGCTTAGCGCTGACAGGGGGCGAGGGTGGCTACACCTTC
TRBJ1-2,-,TRBV27,-,CASSLQGTDYGYTF,TGTGCCAGCAGTTTACAGGGCACTGACTATGGCTACACCTTC
TRBJ1-2,-,TRBV30,TRBD1,CAWSVSQGNYGYTF,TGTGCCTGGAGCGTATCACAGGGGAACTATGGCTACACCTTC
TRBJ2-7,-,TRBV6-2/TRBV6-3,-,CASSPPMAGEQYF,TGTGCCAGCAGCCCCCCAATGGCTGGCGAGCAGTACTTC
TRBJ1-1,-,TRBV5-8,-,CASSLAGRITNTEAFF,TGTGCCAGCAGCTTGGCCGGCAGGATAACGAACACTGAAGCTTTCTTT
TRBJ2-1,-,TRBV5-1,TRBD2,CASSPSGNSYNEQFF,TGCGCCAGCAGCCCTAGCGGTAACTCCTACAATGAGCAGTTCTTC
TRBJ1-6,-,TRBV7-9,-,CASSSQQSSYNSPLHF,TGTGCCAGCAGCTCCCAACAGAGCTCCTATAATTCACCCCTCCACTTT
TRBJ2-1,-,TRBV7-2,TRBD2,CASSHWDTAGGPYNEQFF,TGTGCCAGCAGCCACTGGGATACGGCGGGAGGACCTTACAATGAGCAGTTCTTC
TRBJ2-2,-,TRBV19,TRBD1,CASSTDRGTGELFF,TGTGCCAGTAGTACGGACAGGGGAACCGGGGAGCTGTTTTTT
TRBJ2-2,-,TRBV24-1,-,CATSDSRGLNTGELFF,TGTGCCACCAGTGACAGCAGGGGCCTGAACACCGGGGAGCTGTTTTTT
TRBJ2-1,-,TRBV7-3,TRBD2,CASSSIAGVTYNEQFF,TGTGCCAGCAGCTCCATAGCGGGAGTGACCTACAATGAGCAGTTCTTC
TRBJ2-5,-,TRBV12-3/TRBV12-4,-,CASSSPKGETQYF,TGTGCCAGCAGTTCTCCTAAGGGGGAGACCCAGTACTTC
TRBJ1-2,-,TRBV18,-,CASSPQGTYGYTF,TGTGCCAGCTCACCGCAGGGGACCTATGGCTACACCTTC
TRBJ1-5,once,TRBV7-9,TRBD1,CASGTTGTGNQPQHF,TGTGCCAGCGGAACTACAGGGACAGGCAATCAGCCCCAGCATTTT
TRBJ2-3,-,TRBV2,-,CASSETPTRTDTQYF,TGTGCCAGCAGTGAAACCCCGACACGCACAGATACGCAGTATTTT
TRBJ2-3,-,TRBV18,TRBD2,CASSPGLAATDTQYF,TGTGCCAGCTCACCGGGACTAGCGGCCACAGATACGCAGTATTTT
TRBJ2-5,few,TRBV14,-,CASSPVRGLPQETQYF,TGTGCCAGCAGCCCGGTTCGGGGGTTACCGCAAGAGACCCAGTACTTC
TRBJ2-2,few,TRBV5-1,TRBD1,CASRLTGGLTGELFF,TGCGCCAGCAGACTGACAGGGGGCCTCACCGGGGAGCTGTTTTTT
TRBJ2-5,-,TRBV7-2,-,CASSLREGGVSKTQYF,TGTGCCAGCAGCCTAAGGGAGGGGGGCGTGTCAAAGACCCAGTACTTC
TRBJ2-2,-,TRBV25-1,-,CASSESGISGELFF,TGTGCCAGCAGTGAAAGTGGCATTTCGGGGGAGCTGTTTTTT
TRBJ2-7,-,TRBV28,-,CASSERKWWQYF,TGTGCCAGCAGTGAGAGAAAGTGGTGGCAGTACTTC
TRBJ2-1,-,TRBV5-1,TRBD2,CASSFLAGSWNEQFF,TGCGCCAGCAGCTTCCTAGCGGGGTCCTGGAATGAGCAGTTCTTC
TRBJ1-5,-,TRBV27,-,CASRPQGSQPQHF,TGTGCCAGCAGGCCCCAGGGATCCCAGCCCCAGCATTTT